This T cell receptor (beta chain) was sequenced in a study of blood T cells in healthy people across ages. Whole-study results and caveats: Age showed a roughly linear inverse relationship with TCR beta diversity per million T cells. Estimated diversity that came from one million T cells was considered an underestimate.

This clonotype was seen a few times. Its matching antigen is unknown. Germline trimming cut 3 bases from V and 2 bases from J; bases unmatched to any gene: 2. Germline CDR1 KGHDR, CDR2 SFDVKD. This CDR3 spans 14 amino acids. A sample-barcoded 5' primer and a J-beta primer mix were used in a second PCR of roughly 6 to 11 cycles. TCRdb used MiXCR to reprocess the 5' RACE reads, holding one entry per CDR3 protein. In the table there are 450,000 to 700,000 distinct CDR3 sequences, approximately 27% of which are singletons. The clonotype comes from an older woman in good health. The chain is built from TRBV24-1 and TRBJ1-2; 7 bases are shared with TRBD1. The source material was blood. This CDR3 is CATSDTTGNYGYTF. CDR3 coding DNA: TGTGCCACCAGTGATACGACAGGGAACTATGGCTACACCTTC.